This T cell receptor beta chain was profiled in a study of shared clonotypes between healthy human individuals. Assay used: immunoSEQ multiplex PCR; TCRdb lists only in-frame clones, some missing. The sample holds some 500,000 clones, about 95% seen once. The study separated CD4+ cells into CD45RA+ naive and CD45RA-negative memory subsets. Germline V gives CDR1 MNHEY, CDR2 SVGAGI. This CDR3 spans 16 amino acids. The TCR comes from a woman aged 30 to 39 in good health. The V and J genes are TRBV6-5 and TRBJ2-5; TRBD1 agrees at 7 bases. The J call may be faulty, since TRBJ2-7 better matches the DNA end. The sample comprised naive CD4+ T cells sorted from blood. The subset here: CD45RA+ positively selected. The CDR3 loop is CASSYASGTASYEQYF. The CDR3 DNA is TGTGCCAGCAGTTATGCCTCCGGGACAGCTTCCTACGAGCAGTACTTC.